What follows are 23 T cell receptor beta chains derived from one specimen sequenced in a study of cytomegalovirus exposure and HLA in healthy donors. Vbeta (60) and Jbeta (13) primers were used in the PCR. The protocol was immunoSEQ multiplex PCR, while the TCRdb copy is restricted to in-frame clones and leaves out a portion. Of some 130,000 clones listed, 80% are singletons. The sample consisted of PBMCs. These receptors came from a human donor in good health.

The rearrangement links TRBV11-2 to TRBJ2-7; a possible D gene is TRBD2 (5 bases). CDR3 length equals 15 residues. The germline gives CDR1 SGHAT, CDR2 FQNNGV. The germline V and J ends were trimmed by 5 bases and 6 bases, with 20 bases remaining between them. The CDR3 nucleotides read TGTGCCAGCAGCCTCATCCTCCTAGGCGAGGGCGAGCAGTACTTC. Protein: CASSLILLGEGEQYF. The full variable domain, completed using reference TRBV11-2 and TRBJ2-7, is EAGVAQSPRYKIIEKRQSVAFWCNPISGHATLYWYQQILGQGPKLLIQFQNNGVVDDSQLPKDRFSAERLKGVDSTLKIQPAKLEDSAVYLCASSLILLGEGEQYFGPGTRLTVT.

The V call is TRBV6-6, the J call TRBJ2-1; no reliable D call. The V end lost 4 bases, the J end lost 12 bases, and 16 bases lay between the germline ends. This CDR3 is 13 amino acids long. Germline lookup yields CDR1 MNHNY and CDR2 SVGAGI (reference sequence). The CDR3, as DNA: TGTGCCAGCAGTTCCCGTCCTACCGGTGGGCAGTTCTTC. The encoded protein is CASSSRPTGGQFF.

The CDR3 sequence: CASSVPVRTGAYGYTF. CDR3 coding DNA: TGTGCCAGCAGTGTCCCCGTGAGGACAGGGGCCTATGGCTACACCTTC. The chain combines TRBV2 with TRBJ1-2; 9 bases agree with TRBD1. The V gene end was trimmed by 4 bases and the J gene end by 4 bases; junction bases not matched to a gene: 10. Germline-derived CDR1 and CDR2 are SNHLY and FYNNEI. The CDR3 covers 16 residues.

This clone has a handful of counts. The V and J genes are TRBV5-4 and TRBJ1-1; 10 bases agree with TRBD1. The CDR3 contains 15 residues. The junction had 5 bases not matched to a gene; V was cut back by 3 bases and J by 3 bases. The germline gives CDR1 SGHNT, CDR2 YYREEE (reference sequence). The CDR3, as DNA: TGTGCCAGCAGCTCGGGACAGGGGATCCACACTGAAGCTTTCTTT. Its protein product is CASSSGQGIHTEAFF.

There are a few counts of this clone. The rearrangement uses TRBV20-1 and TRBJ2-5; D not resolved. Trimming took 7 bases from V and 7 from J, leaving 13 bases between them. This CDR3 region has 11 residues. CDR1 and CDR2 (germline): DFQATT, SNEGSKA (reference sequence). The CDR3 nucleotides are TGCAGTGTCGAGTACTCGCGGACCCAGTACTTC. This gives the protein CSVEYSRTQYF.

This chain uses TRBV13 with TRBJ1-1, with 10 bases that match TRBD1. The trim removed 6 bases at V and 7 bases at J, leaving 5 bases unmatched. The length of the CDR3 is 13 residues. Germline values: CDR1 PRHDT, CDR2 FYEKMQ (reference sequence). The CDR3 bases are TGTGCCAGCAGAGGACAGGGGGGGGATGAAGCTTTCTTT. Amino acids: CASRGQGGDEAFF.

The V and J genes are TRBV28 and TRBJ1-1, with 7 bases fitting TRBD1. V gave up 5 bases and J gave up 5 bases; unmatched junction bases: 11. Germline CDR1 is MDHEN and CDR2 is SYDVKM. The CDR3 covers 15 residues. The CDR3 loop is CASSLPYGTATEAFF. The CDR3 DNA reads TGTGCCAGCAGTCTCCCGTACGGGACAGCTACTGAAGCTTTCTTT.

J is TRBJ2-5 and V is TRBV21-1; the D call in the table, TRBD1, was not verified against the DNA. TRBV21-1 is an annotated pseudogene. This CDR3 spans 14 amino acids. This CDR3 is CASSKVGTEETQYF. Written as DNA, the CDR3 is TGTGCCAGCAGCAAAGTTGGGACAGAAGAGACCCAGTACTTC.

The genes are TRBV7-8 and TRBJ2-4; possibly TRBD1 for D (5 bases). This CDR3 spans 18 amino acids. Germline CDR1 is SGHVS and CDR2 is FQNEAQ. The germline V and J ends were trimmed by 4 bases and 1 base, with 20 bases remaining between them. CDR3 coding DNA: TGTGCCAGCAGCTCTCCTCGGGCAGGGAATCTTGCCAAAAACATTCAGTACTTC. The encoded protein is CASSSPRAGNLAKNIQYF.

The chain combines TRBV29-1 with TRBJ2-1, with 7 positions matching TRBD2. The ends lost 4 bases at V and 4 bases at J; junction bases unmatched: 7. Germline CDR1 reads SQVTM; CDR2 reads ANQGSEA. This CDR3 has 14 residues. As DNA, the CDR3 is TGCAGCGTTGTAGGTCGGGGGGAATACAATGAGCAGTTCTTC. As protein: CSVVGRGEYNEQFF.

CDR3 nucleotides: TGTGCCAGCAGTTTCGGGCAGGGTCAGCCCCTCTATGGCTACACCTTC. Translation gives CASSFGQGQPLYGYTF. The J gene is TRBJ1-2, the V gene TRBV28, with D possibly being TRBD1 (5 bases). CDR1 and CDR2 (germline): MDHEN, SYDVKM. The V end lost 3 bases, the J end lost 4 bases, and 18 bases lay between the germline ends. This CDR3 region has 16 residues.

This sequence joins TRBV19 and TRBJ2-3, with 11 bases fitting TRBD2. Germline trimming cut 3 bases from V and 2 bases from J; bases unmatched to any gene: 10. Germline V gives CDR1 LNHDA, CDR2 SQIVND (reference sequence). There are 18 residues in the CDR3. The CDR3 sequence is CASSIAPTSGGHTDTQYF. Here the CDR3 DNA reads TGTGCCAGTAGTATCGCCCCCACTAGCGGGGGTCACACAGATACGCAGTATTTT.

V is TRBV9 and J is TRBJ2-2, with 11 bases that match TRBD2. The J segment lost 8 bases and the V segment lost 6 bases, leaving 6 bases of the junction unmatched. This CDR3 is 14 amino acids long. Germline CDR1 is SGDLS and CDR2 is YYNGEE. This CDR3 reads CASTRSGGAGELFF. In nucleotides, the CDR3 is TGTGCCAGCACGCGTAGCGGGGGGGCGGGGGAGCTGTTTTTT. The full variable domain, rest sourced from reference TRBV9 and TRBJ2-2, is DSGVTQTPKHLITATGQRVTLRCSPRSGDLSVYWYQQSLDQGLQFLIQYYNGEERAKGNILERFSAQQFPDLHSELNLSSLELGDSALYFCASTRSGGAGELFFGEGSRLTVL.

This clone was picked up one time. The chain couples TRBV4-2 to TRBJ1-5; D gene ambiguous. The CDR3 runs to 15 residues. Trimming stripped 2 bases from V and 2 bases from J, with 10 bases between. CDR1 LGHNA and CDR2 YNFKEQ come from the germline V gene. CDR3 coding DNA: TGTGCCAGCAGCCAATTCTTTAGTGGCAATCAGCCCCAGCATTTT. As protein: CASSQFFSGNQPQHF.

The V and J genes are TRBV29-1 and TRBJ1-2; TRBD1 agrees at 7 bases. V gave up 2 bases and J gave up 2 bases; unmatched junction bases: 11. Germline CDR1 is SQVTM and CDR2 is ANQGSEA. This CDR3 has 16 amino acids. The CDR3 coding sequence is TGCAGCGTTGAACGGCAGGGGGGACCCAGAAACTATGGCTACACCTTC. Translating it yields CSVERQGGPRNYGYTF.

This clone was observed a single time. The rearrangement joins TRBV7-3 to TRBJ1-5; D is possibly TRBD1 (6 bases). The CDR3 consists of 14 residues. The V gene lost 2 bases and the J gene lost 5 bases, with 10 bases spanning the gap. Germline values: CDR1 SGHTA, CDR2 FQGTGA. CDR3 residues: CASSLGGRDQPQHF. Written as DNA, the CDR3 is TGTGCCAGCAGCTTAGGGGGCAGGGATCAGCCCCAGCATTTT. Complete variable domain (other parts from reference TRBV7-3 and TRBJ1-5): GAGVSQTPSNKVTEKGKYVELRCDPISGHTALYWYRQSLGQGPEFLIYFQGTGAADDSGLPNDRFFAVRPEGSVSTLKIQRTERGDSAVYLCASSLGGRDQPQHFGDGTRLSIL.

The gene calls are TRBV4-1 and TRBJ2-3; 9 nucleotides line up with TRBD2. The V gene end was trimmed by 5 bases and the J gene end by 4 bases; junction bases not matched to a gene: 4. The CDR3 is made up of 14 amino acids. Germline CDR1 and CDR2: MGHRA and YSYEKL. This chain's CDR3 is CASSGGGAADTQYF. The DNA of the CDR3 is TGCGCCAGCAGCGGCGGGGGGGCGGCAGATACGCAGTATTTT.

The chain recombines TRBV2 with TRBJ1-2, with D uncertain. In germline, CDR1 is SNHLY, CDR2 FYNNEI. This CDR3 contains 11 residues. V was trimmed by 8 bases and J by 7 bases, leaving 11 bases between them. CDR3: CASGKDFGYTF. The CDR3 nucleotides read TGTGCCAGCGGGAAGGACTTTGGCTACACCTTC.

The CDR3 DNA reads as TGTGCCAGCAGTGGGGGGACAGGGGAGACCGGGGAGCTGTTTTTT. Protein sequence: CASSGGTGETGELFF. The rearrangement uses TRBV6-5 and TRBJ2-2, with 10 nucleotides matching TRBD1. The CDR3 is made up of 15 amino acids. The germline CDR1 and CDR2 sequences are MNHEY and SVGAGI. Unmatched junction bases numbered 5, after V lost 5 bases and J lost 5 bases.

DNA of the CDR3: TGTGCCAGCAGCAACGACAGGGGACGAGCTAATGAAAAACTGTTTTTT. This translates into CASSNDRGRANEKLFF. The chain recombines TRBV5-5 with TRBJ1-4; 8 bases agree with TRBD1. The junction had 8 bases not matched to a gene; V was cut back by 4 bases and J by 3 bases. Germline CDR1 and CDR2: SGHKS and YYEKEE (reference sequence). The CDR3 loop spans 16 amino acids.

A few counts support this clone. The chain recombines TRBV4-2 with TRBJ2-1, with TRBD2 matching over 10 bases. Per germline, CDR1 LGHNA and CDR2 YNFKEQ. Germline trimming cut 1 base from V and 5 bases from J; bases unmatched to any gene: 5. This CDR3 contains 16 residues. CDR3 residues: CASSQVPSGGNNEQFF. CDR3 nucleotide sequence: TGTGCCAGCAGCCAAGTCCCTAGCGGGGGCAACAATGAGCAGTTCTTC.

This clone was observed once. The chain links TRBV6-5 to TRBJ1-5, with unresolved D. The CDR3 spans 15 residues. With 6 bases removed from V and 0 bases from J, the gap between germline ends came to 12 bases. In germline, CDR1 is MNHEY, CDR2 SVGAGI. The CDR3 region is CASSPTKNSNQPQHF. DNA for the CDR3: TGTGCCAGCAGCCCAACAAAAAATAGCAATCAGCCCCAGCATTTT.

CDR3 coding DNA: TGTGCCAGTAGTATAGAATCTGGTCTAGCGGGGGGCGCGAACACCGGGGAGCTGTTTTTT. Translated, it gives CASSIESGLAGGANTGELFF. The genes are TRBV19 and TRBJ2-2; 11 positions match TRBD2. Germline loops: CDR1 LNHDA, CDR2 SQIVND (reference sequence). V dropped 0 bases and J dropped 0; count of bases not matched to a gene: 9. This CDR3 spans 20 amino acids.